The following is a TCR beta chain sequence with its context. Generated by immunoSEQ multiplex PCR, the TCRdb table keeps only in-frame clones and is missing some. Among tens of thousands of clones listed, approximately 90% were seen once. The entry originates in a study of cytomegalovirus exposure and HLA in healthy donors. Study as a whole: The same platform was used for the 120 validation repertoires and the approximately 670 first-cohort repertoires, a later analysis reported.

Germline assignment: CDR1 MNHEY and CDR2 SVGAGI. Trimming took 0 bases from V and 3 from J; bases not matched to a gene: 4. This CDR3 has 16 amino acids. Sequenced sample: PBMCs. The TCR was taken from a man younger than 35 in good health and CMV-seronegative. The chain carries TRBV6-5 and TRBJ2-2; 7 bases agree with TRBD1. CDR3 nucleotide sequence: TGTGCCAGCAGTTACTCCCGGGGACAGTACACCGGGGAGCTGTTTTTT. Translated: CASSYSRGQYTGELFF.